This T cell receptor beta chain appears in the sequencing data of a study of blood T cell repertoires in COVID-19. Study-level information: Acute and convalescent COVID-19 samples came from the United States, Italy and Spain.

CDR3 length: 14 residues. Trimming left V 5 bases short and J 0 bases short, with 8 bases between. The germline V gene has CDR1 MNHEY and CDR2 SMNVEV (reference sequence). Profiled with immunoSEQ multiplex PCR; TCRdb holds only in-frame clones, not every one. The sample records roughly 72,000 clones, 80% being singletons. Sequenced material: peripheral blood. This TCR was sampled from an older man who had recovered from COVID-19. The V call is TRBV27, the J call TRBJ1-3, with D possibly being TRBD1 (5 bases). The CDR3 DNA sequence: TGTGCCAGCAGTCCCCAGGGCTCTGGAAACACCATATATTTT. This codes for CASSPQGSGNTIYF.